This record concerns one T cell receptor beta chain sequence. The data originate from a study of blood T cell repertoires in COVID-19. Individuals drawn from under 30 US areas were about 18 to 95 years old. This CDR3 has 15 amino acids. Germline lookup yields CDR1 SGHRS and CDR2 YFSETQ. V lost 4 bases, J lost 4 bases, and 18 bases lay in between. The authors' processing: From reference gene primer amplification, estimates of nucleated cell counts were derived. The table came from immunoSEQ multiplex PCR; TCRdb's copy has only in-frame clones and leaves some out. The V and J calls and the clone size are those of that table, but D and trimming were determined from the DNA. The sample consists of about 320,000 clones, around 90% of them appearing once.

The chain is built from TRBV5-1 and TRBJ2-7; TRBD1 is a possible D gene (6 bases). The receptor comes from a woman in her 30s who had recovered from COVID-19. Sequenced material: PBMCs or T cells enriched from blood (not recorded which). CDR3 bases: TGCGCCAGCAGCGTTGGGGGCGGAACGGGGTACGAGCAGTACTTC. Translating gives CASSVGGGTGYEQYF.